Here is one T cell receptor (beta chain) with its context. Its antigen is not known. This record belongs to a study of cytomegalovirus exposure and HLA in healthy donors. Study-wide results and caveats: There were around 160 TCR beta chains listed as cytomegalovirus-associated.

The CDR3 spans 13 residues. CDR1 and CDR2 from the germline V gene are MDHEN and SYDVKM. The V and J ends lost 6 bases and 4 bases, in that order; junction bases with no gene match: 4. Generated by immunoSEQ multiplex PCR, the TCRdb table keeps only in-frame clones and is missing some. The table includes 250,000 to 350,000 clones, about 85% detected once. This sequence joins TRBV28 and TRBJ1-1, with 8 nucleotides matching TRBD1. Sequenced sample: PBMCs. The sequence was obtained from a woman aged 25-40 years in good health and CMV-seropositive. The CDR3 is CASSRTGSTEAFF. The CDR3 DNA is TGTGCCAGCAGCAGGACAGGGAGCACTGAAGCTTTCTTT.